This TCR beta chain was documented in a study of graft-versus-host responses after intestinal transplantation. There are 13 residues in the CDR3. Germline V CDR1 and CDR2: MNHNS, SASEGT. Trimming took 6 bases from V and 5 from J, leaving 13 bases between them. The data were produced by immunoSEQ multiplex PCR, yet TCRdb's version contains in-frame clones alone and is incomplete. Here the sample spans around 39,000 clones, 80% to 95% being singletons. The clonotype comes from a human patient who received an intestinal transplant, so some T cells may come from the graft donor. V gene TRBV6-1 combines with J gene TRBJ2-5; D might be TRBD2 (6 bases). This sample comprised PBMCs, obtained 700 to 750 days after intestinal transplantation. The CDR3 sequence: CASRLGGAETQYF. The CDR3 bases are TGTGCCAGCAGGCTGGGCGGGGCGGAGACCCAGTACTTC.